This is a list of T cell receptor beta chains from one sample in a study of T cells in Graves' hyperthyroidism and ophthalmopathy. MiXCR, applied by TCRdb to the multiplex PCR reads, yields one record per CDR3 protein. This repertoire shows over 650,000 distinct CDR3 sequences, roughly 17% found once; its top ten account for around 8.1%. Specimen: blood. All receptors come from a man younger than 35 with Graves' hyperthyroidism. Both conserved end residues are part of each CDR3. A D gene is named only where the DNA matches it firmly. Size is stated for part of the rows, as once, few or many counts, or as a class when the clone is expanded.

V gene: TRBV6-1
clone size: -
J gene: TRBJ1-2
D gene: TRBD1
CDR3 protein: CASSQKPTGGYGYTF
CDR3 DNA: TGTGCCAGCAGCCAAAAACCAACAGGGGGCTATGGCTACACCTTC

V gene: TRBV6-2/TRBV6-3
clone size: many
J gene: TRBJ2-2
D gene: -
CDR3 protein: CASSYQRNTGELFF
CDR3 DNA: TGTGCCAGCAGCTATCAGCGGAACACCGGGGAGCTGTTTTTT

V gene: TRBV27
clone size: many
J gene: TRBJ1-2
D gene: -
CDR3 protein: CASRRQAHYGYTF
CDR3 DNA: TGTGCCAGCAGGCGACAGGCCCACTATGGCTACACCTTC

V gene: TRBV19
clone size: -
J gene: TRBJ2-1
D gene: -
CDR3 protein: CASSIRQTNNEQFF
CDR3 DNA: TGTGCCAGTAGTATAAGACAGACTAACAATGAGCAGTTCTTC

V gene: TRBV19
clone size: -
J gene: TRBJ1-1
D gene: -
CDR3 protein: CASSIVQTGWAFF
CDR3 DNA: TGTGCCAGTAGTATAGTCCAGACCGGCTGGGCTTTCTTT

V gene: TRBV14
clone size: -
J gene: TRBJ2-7
D gene: -
CDR3 protein: CASSQDGQVTSYEQYF
CDR3 DNA: TGTGCCAGCAGCCAAGACGGGCAGGTGACCTCCTACGAGCAGTACTTC

V gene: TRBV4-1
clone size: few
J gene: TRBJ2-3
D gene: TRBD2
CDR3 protein: CASSQGRGLAASTDTQYF
CDR3 DNA: TGCGCCAGCAGCCAGGGCCGAGGACTAGCGGCTAGCACAGATACGCAGTATTTT

V gene: TRBV29-1
clone size: -
J gene: TRBJ2-1
D gene: TRBD2
CDR3 protein: CSVAPVAGGGYNEQFF
CDR3 DNA: TGCAGCGTTGCCCCCGTAGCGGGAGGTGGTTACAATGAGCAGTTCTTC

V gene: TRBV9
clone size: -
J gene: TRBJ1-1
D gene: TRBD1
CDR3 protein: CASSQTGVARTEAFF
CDR3 DNA: TGTGCCAGCAGCCAGACAGGGGTTGCGCGGACTGAAGCTTTCTTT

V gene: TRBV30
clone size: many
J gene: TRBJ2-7
D gene: TRBD2
CDR3 protein: CAWGRGVSSYEQYF
CDR3 DNA: TGTGCCTGGGGCCGGGGGGTGTCATCCTACGAGCAGTACTTC

V gene: TRBV5-1
clone size: -
J gene: TRBJ2-1
D gene: -
CDR3 protein: CASSPGAGSNEQFF
CDR3 DNA: TGCGCCAGCAGCCCTGGGGCGGGATCCAATGAGCAGTTCTTC

V gene: TRBV2
clone size: few
J gene: TRBJ1-2
D gene: TRBD1
CDR3 protein: CASSAIGTDIGYTF
CDR3 DNA: TGTGCCAGCAGTGCGATAGGGACAGATATTGGCTACACCTTC

V gene: TRBV4-1
clone size: once
J gene: TRBJ2-1
D gene: TRBD2
CDR3 protein: CASSRPFFSGTSGHNEQFF
CDR3 DNA: TGCGCCAGCAGCCGACCGTTCTTTTCCGGGACTAGCGGACACAATGAGCAGTTCTTC

V gene: TRBV7-2
clone size: many
J gene: TRBJ2-3
D gene: -
CDR3 protein: CASSLAGRGDTQYF
CDR3 DNA: TGTGCCAGCAGCTTAGCGGGCCGAGGGGATACGCAGTATTTT

V gene: TRBV6-1
clone size: many
J gene: TRBJ1-5
D gene: TRBD1
CDR3 protein: CASRTGDQPQHF
CDR3 DNA: TGTGCCAGCAGGACAGGGGATCAGCCCCAGCATTTT

V gene: TRBV6-1
clone size: many
J gene: TRBJ2-3
D gene: TRBD2
CDR3 protein: CASSAELAGVTDTQYF
CDR3 DNA: TGTGCCAGCAGTGCGGAACTAGCGGGAGTCACAGATACGCAGTATTTT

V gene: TRBV11-2
clone size: many
J gene: TRBJ1-1
D gene: TRBD1
CDR3 protein: CASSFKGQLNTEAFF
CDR3 DNA: TGTGCCAGCAGCTTTAAGGGACAGTTGAACACTGAAGCTTTCTTT

V gene: TRBV19
clone size: -
J gene: TRBJ2-2
D gene: TRBD2
CDR3 protein: CASSPLLWTSGTNTGELFF
CDR3 DNA: TGTGCCAGTAGCCCCCTGTTGTGGACTAGCGGGACGAACACCGGGGAGCTGTTTTTT

V gene: TRBV28
clone size: many
J gene: TRBJ2-3
D gene: TRBD2
CDR3 protein: CASSSGGLTDTQYF
CDR3 DNA: TGTGCCAGCAGTAGCGGGGGCCTCACAGATACGCAGTATTTT

V gene: TRBV18
clone size: many
J gene: TRBJ1-5
D gene: -
CDR3 protein: CASSPGQANQPQHF
CDR3 DNA: TGTGCCAGCTCACCAGGGCAGGCCAATCAGCCCCAGCATTTT

V gene: TRBV20-1
clone size: many
J gene: TRBJ1-5
D gene: TRBD1
CDR3 protein: CSAPPGQGQPQHF
CDR3 DNA: TGCAGTGCTCCTCCGGGACAGGGTCAGCCCCAGCATTTT

V gene: TRBV4-1
clone size: few
J gene: TRBJ2-7
D gene: TRBD2
CDR3 protein: CASSHLLAGDYEQYF
CDR3 DNA: TGCGCCAGCAGCCATCTACTAGCGGGAGATTACGAGCAGTACTTC

V gene: TRBV28
clone size: many
J gene: TRBJ2-1
D gene: TRBD1
CDR3 protein: CATTPGGFPYNEQFF
CDR3 DNA: TGTGCCACCACCCCAGGGGGATTTCCCTACAATGAGCAGTTCTTC

V gene: TRBV9
clone size: -
J gene: TRBJ2-3
D gene: -
CDR3 protein: CASSPLGLSTDTQYF
CDR3 DNA: TGTGCCAGCAGCCCCCTTGGCCTGAGCACAGATACGCAGTATTTT

V gene: TRBV12-3/TRBV12-4
clone size: -
J gene: TRBJ1-1
D gene: -
CDR3 protein: CASSWEQGTEAFF
CDR3 DNA: TGTGCCAGCAGTTGGGAACAGGGTACTGAAGCTTTCTTT

V gene: TRBV28
clone size: many
J gene: TRBJ2-4
D gene: -
CDR3 protein: CASSFQIAKNIQYF
CDR3 DNA: TGTGCCAGCAGTTTTCAGATAGCCAAAAACATTCAGTACTTC

V gene: TRBV7-7
clone size: many
J gene: TRBJ2-1
D gene: -
CDR3 protein: CASSPSGGEEQFF
CDR3 DNA: TGTGCTAGCAGCCCTAGTGGAGGGGAAGAGCAGTTCTTC

V gene: TRBV27
clone size: many
J gene: TRBJ1-1
D gene: -
CDR3 protein: CASSVQGTEAFF
CDR3 DNA: TGTGCCAGCAGCGTACAGGGAACTGAAGCTTTCTTT

V gene: TRBV12-3/TRBV12-4
clone size: many
J gene: TRBJ2-1
D gene: -
CDR3 protein: CASRLPGTPVYNEQFF
CDR3 DNA: TGTGCCAGCAGGTTACCCGGGACACCGGTCTACAATGAGCAGTTCTTC

V gene: TRBV20-1
clone size: -
J gene: TRBJ1-5
D gene: TRBD1
CDR3 protein: CSAGQIPSNQPQHF
CDR3 DNA: TGCAGTGCGGGACAGATTCCTAGCAATCAGCCCCAGCATTTT

V gene: TRBV28
clone size: many
J gene: TRBJ2-7
D gene: TRBD2
CDR3 protein: CASSSGGLAGAGQYF
CDR3 DNA: TGTGCCAGCAGTTCCGGTGGACTAGCGGGAGCCGGGCAGTACTTC

V gene: TRBV6-1
clone size: many
J gene: TRBJ2-3
D gene: -
CDR3 protein: CASSEPSGRADTQYF
CDR3 DNA: TGTGCCAGCAGTGAACCCAGCGGGCGGGCAGATACGCAGTATTTT

V gene: TRBV28
clone size: many
J gene: TRBJ1-5
D gene: -
CDR3 protein: CASSLFGRPNQPQHF
CDR3 DNA: TGTGCCAGCAGTTTATTCGGGCGGCCCAATCAGCCCCAGCATTTT

V gene: TRBV5-6
clone size: few
J gene: TRBJ2-5
D gene: -
CDR3 protein: CASSSGRLLGSETQYF
CDR3 DNA: TGTGCCAGCAGCTCGGGGCGGTTGCTCGGATCAGAGACCCAGTACTTC

V gene: TRBV9
clone size: -
J gene: TRBJ1-1
D gene: TRBD1
CDR3 protein: CASSPGAGGTLTEAFF
CDR3 DNA: TGTGCCAGCAGCCCCGGCGCAGGGGGCACCCTCACTGAAGCTTTCTTT

V gene: TRBV20-1
clone size: few
J gene: TRBJ2-7
D gene: TRBD1
CDR3 protein: CSARPGQGPYEQYF
CDR3 DNA: TGCAGTGCTAGACCGGGACAGGGACCCTACGAGCAGTACTTC

V gene: TRBV6-6
clone size: -
J gene: TRBJ2-3
D gene: -
CDR3 protein: CASSYSSSGAQDTQYF
CDR3 DNA: TGTGCCAGCAGTTACTCGTCCTCTGGCGCACAAGATACGCAGTATTTT

V gene: TRBV28
clone size: many
J gene: TRBJ2-6
D gene: -
CDR3 protein: CASSLGNGQLSGANVLTF
CDR3 DNA: TGTGCCAGCAGTTTAGGGAACGGGCAGCTCTCTGGGGCCAACGTCCTGACTTTC

V gene: TRBV7-9
clone size: many
J gene: TRBJ2-7
D gene: TRBD2
CDR3 protein: CASSSRTWTSGVYEQYF
CDR3 DNA: TGTGCCAGCAGCTCACGAACGTGGACTAGCGGAGTCTACGAGCAGTACTTC

V gene: TRBV27
clone size: many
J gene: TRBJ2-7
D gene: TRBD2
CDR3 protein: CASSLRAGGPYEQYF
CDR3 DNA: TGTGCCAGCAGTTTAAGGGCGGGAGGGCCCTACGAGCAGTACTTC

V gene: TRBV28
clone size: many
J gene: TRBJ2-1
D gene: TRBD2
CDR3 protein: CASSQLAGVHDEQFF
CDR3 DNA: TGTGCCAGCAGTCAGCTAGCGGGAGTACACGATGAGCAGTTCTTC

V gene: TRBV28
clone size: many
J gene: TRBJ2-7
D gene: TRBD1
CDR3 protein: CASSRPGTGDLLTYEQYF
CDR3 DNA: TGTGCCAGCAGTCGACCCGGGACAGGGGACTTACTTACCTACGAGCAGTACTTC

V gene: TRBV2
clone size: many
J gene: TRBJ2-3
D gene: TRBD2
CDR3 protein: CASLAGGTDTQYF
CDR3 DNA: TGTGCCAGCCTAGCGGGAGGTACAGATACGCAGTATTTT

V gene: TRBV6-2/TRBV6-3
clone size: -
J gene: TRBJ2-5
D gene: -
CDR3 protein: CASSRALGTQYF
CDR3 DNA: TGTGCCAGCAGTCGGGCCTTAGGGACCCAGTACTTC

V gene: TRBV20-1
clone size: -
J gene: TRBJ1-2
D gene: -
CDR3 protein: CSASLGGYTF
CDR3 DNA: TGCAGTGCTAGTTTGGGTGGCTACACCTTC

V gene: TRBV28
clone size: few
J gene: TRBJ2-5
D gene: TRBD2
CDR3 protein: CASSVFASGGEEETQYF
CDR3 DNA: TGTGCCAGCAGCGTATTTGCGTCGGGAGGGGAGGAAGAGACCCAGTACTTC

V gene: TRBV4-3
clone size: few
J gene: TRBJ2-3
D gene: TRBD2
CDR3 protein: CASSPRAAGVSDTQYF
CDR3 DNA: TGCGCCAGCAGCCCCCGGGCAGCGGGAGTTTCAGATACGCAGTATTTT

V gene: TRBV7-8
clone size: -
J gene: TRBJ2-3
D gene: -
CDR3 protein: CASSPLLSTDTQYF
CDR3 DNA: TGTGCCAGCAGCCCTCTTTTGAGCACAGATACGCAGTATTTT

V gene: TRBV2
clone size: many
J gene: TRBJ2-5
D gene: TRBD1
CDR3 protein: CASSGDRGPQGETQYF
CDR3 DNA: TGTGCCAGCAGTGGGGACAGGGGGCCTCAGGGAGAGACCCAGTACTTC

V gene: TRBV6-1
clone size: -
J gene: TRBJ1-2
D gene: -
CDR3 protein: CASSHLAGTYGYTF
CDR3 DNA: TGTGCCAGCAGTCACCTCGCAGGGACCTATGGCTACACCTTC

V gene: TRBV2
clone size: many
J gene: TRBJ2-3
D gene: TRBD2
CDR3 protein: CASRGGSGDTQYF
CDR3 DNA: TGTGCCAGCAGGGGCGGGAGTGGTGATACGCAGTATTTT

V gene: TRBV6-5
clone size: few
J gene: TRBJ1-1
D gene: -
CDR3 protein: CASSYYYGGEAFF
CDR3 DNA: TGTGCCAGCAGTTACTATTACGGGGGGGAAGCTTTCTTT

V gene: TRBV12-3/TRBV12-4
clone size: many
J gene: TRBJ1-1
D gene: -
CDR3 protein: CASILTGNTEAFF
CDR3 DNA: TGTGCCAGCATTCTGACGGGGAACACTGAAGCTTTCTTT